Presented here are 28 T cell receptor beta chains from one specimen sequenced in a study of CD8+CD57+ T cells in acquired aplastic anemia. Researchers used genomic DNA as the template to profile TCR beta VDJ and CDR3. TCRdb itself ran the reads through MiXCR, one entry per CDR3 protein. The sample records 110,000 or so distinct CDR3 sequences, about 50% being singletons. In patients chosen for sequencing, flow cytometry had shown CD8+CD57+ cell expansion. Sequenced sample: sorted CD4+, CD8+, or CD8+CD57+ T cells (not recorded which) from PBMCs. The receptor source for this set is a human donor with aplastic anemia.

The chain uses TRBV29-1 and TRBJ2-5; 8 bases agree with TRBD1. Germline CDR1 reads SQVTM; CDR2 reads ANQGSEA. This CDR3 is built from 12 residues. V was clipped by 2 bases and J by 4 bases; unmatched bases: 0. CDR3 amino acids: CSVEQGAETQYF. The CDR3 nucleotides are TGCAGCGTTGAACAGGGGGCAGAGACCCAGTACTTC.

The gene calls are TRBV7-9 and TRBJ1-1, with unresolved D. CDR3 length: 14 residues. Deletions cut 1 base from V and 1 base from J, with 7 bases between. Germline CDR1 and CDR2: SEHNR and FQNEAQ (reference sequence). CDR3 protein: CASSLGVGNTEAFF. The CDR3 nucleotides read TGTGCCAGCAGCTTAGGGGTGGGGAACACTGAAGCTTTCTTT.

This clonotype was counted ten times or more. This chain connects TRBV11-1 to TRBJ2-7, with a weak D call TRBD2 (7 bases). Trimming shortened V by 1 base and J by 9 bases, and 22 bases separated the two germline ends. The CDR3 is 16 residues long. Germline V gene sequence: CDR1 SGHAT, CDR2 FQDESV (reference sequence). The CDR3 DNA is TGTGCCAGCAGCTTAGTTGGCGGGGGCCCCCTGTCTGGGCAGTACTTC. Amino acids: CASSLVGGGPLSGQYF.

The chain links TRBV13 to TRBJ1-1; 9 positions match TRBD1. Germline V lookup: CDR1 PRHDT, CDR2 FYEKMQ (reference sequence). The V and J ends lost 5 bases and 1 base, in that order; junction bases with no gene match: 8. The CDR3 is made up of 16 amino acids. The chain's CDR3 is CASSPEQGAQNTEAFF. As DNA, the CDR3 is TGTGCCAGCAGCCCGGAACAGGGGGCGCAGAACACTGAAGCTTTCTTT.

This sequence joins TRBV7-3 and TRBJ2-5; 10 nucleotides line up with TRBD1. Losses at the gene ends were 4 bases for V and 4 bases for J; bases not matched to a gene: 0. The CDR3 is 13 residues long. Per the germline V gene, CDR1 is SGHTA and CDR2 is FQGTGA. CDR3 sequence reads: CASSWTGGETQYF. For the CDR3, the DNA is TGTGCCAGCAGCTGGACAGGGGGAGAGACCCAGTACTTC.

This clonotype was detected many times. This sequence joins TRBV19 and TRBJ2-1; D uncertain. CDR1 and CDR2 (germline): LNHDA, SQIVND (reference sequence). The CDR3 contains 12 residues. The V end was cut by 5 bases, the J end by 0 bases, with 2 bases between. In nucleotides, the CDR3 is TGTGCCAGTAGTTTCTCCTACAATGAGCAGTTCTTC. Its protein product is CASSFSYNEQFF.

This clonotype was detected many times. The chain combines TRBV19 with TRBJ2-7; TRBD2 agrees at 8 bases. The ends lost 2 bases at V and 3 bases at J; junction bases unmatched: 6. The V gene's germline CDR1 is LNHDA and CDR2 SQIVND (reference sequence). The CDR3 has 15 residues. This CDR3 reads CASSISSGRVYEQYF. The CDR3 bases are TGTGCCAGTAGTATATCTAGCGGGCGAGTCTACGAGCAGTACTTC.

The chain is built from TRBV20-1 and TRBJ2-3, with TRBD2 matching over 11 bases. V lost 6 bases, J lost 0 bases, and 11 bases stayed unmatched. The CDR3 has 17 amino acids. The germline V gene encodes CDR1 DFQATT and CDR2 SNEGSKA (reference sequence). The DNA of the CDR3 is TGCAGTGCCAGCCGGACTAGCGGGTACTATAGCACAGATACGCAGTATTTT. Translating gives CSASRTSGYYSTDTQYF.

This clonotype has a handful of counts. J is TRBJ1-2 and V is TRBV2; a possible D gene is TRBD1 (6 bases). CDR3 length: 13 amino acids. V was clipped by 7 bases and J by 3 bases, with 12 bases between them. Per germline, CDR1 SNHLY and CDR2 FYNNEI. In nucleotides, the CDR3 is TGTGCCAGCACCTTCAGGGGTGACTATGGCTACACCTTC. Translation gives CASTFRGDYGYTF.

The genes are TRBV29-1 and TRBJ2-5; D not resolved. Between the trimmed V and J ends, which lost 8 bases and 2 bases, there was a span of 9 bases. Looked up from germline, CDR1 is SQVTM and CDR2 is ANQGSEA. The CDR3 is made up of 11 amino acids. The CDR3 nucleotides are TGCAGCTCTAGGGTACAAGAGACCCAGTACTTC. It encodes CSSRVQETQYF.

The V and J genes are TRBV7-6 and TRBJ2-7; 11 bases are a match to TRBD1. The J segment lost 6 bases and the V segment lost 1 base, leaving 5 bases of the junction unmatched. This CDR3 region has 15 residues. The germline V gene has CDR1 SGHVS and CDR2 FNYEAQ. CDR3 coding DNA: TGTGCCAGCAGCTTAGATACCGGGACAGGGGGCGAGCAGTACTTC. Amino acid sequence: CASSLDTGTGGEQYF.

This chain uses TRBV20-1 with TRBJ1-2; no clear D. Germline V gene data show CDR1 as DFQATT and CDR2 as SNEGSKA (reference sequence). This CDR3 has 12 amino acids. The germline V and J ends were trimmed by 2 bases and 8 bases, with 12 bases remaining between them. This chain's CDR3 is CSARPGLKGYTF. CDR3 nucleotide sequence: TGCAGTGCTAGACCTGGGTTGAAGGGCTACACCTTC.

The gene calls are TRBV7-3 and TRBJ1-2; possible D gene TRBD1, 5 bases. Germline V gene lookup returns CDR1 SGHTA and CDR2 FQGTGA. Deletions cut 7 bases from V and 8 bases from J, with 17 bases between. The CDR3 sequence is 13 residues long. CDR3: CASTGSGTHGYTF. The CDR3, as DNA: TGTGCCAGCACCGGGTCCGGGACTCACGGCTACACCTTC.

The rearrangement links TRBV29-1 to TRBJ2-7; TRBD1 or TRBD2 may be the D gene (6 bases each). The CDR3 runs to 17 residues. V lost 1 base and J 2 bases, leaving 21 bases between the germline ends. Germline V gene data show CDR1 as SQVTM and CDR2 as ANQGSEA. CDR3 protein: CSVEARRDIAETYEQYF. CDR3 nucleotides: TGCAGCGTTGAAGCCCGGAGGGACATCGCGGAGACCTACGAGCAGTACTTC.

This clonotype was found once. The chain joins TRBV24-1 to TRBJ2-3, with no clear D. The CDR3 covers 16 residues. The V gene lost 0 bases and the J gene lost 1 base, with 10 bases spanning the gap. Germline V CDR1 and CDR2: KGHDR, SFDVKD. DNA of the CDR3: TGTGCCACCAGTGATTTGCGGTCCGAGGGCACAGATACGCAGTATTTT. This codes for CATSDLRSEGTDTQYF.

The chain is built from TRBV7-3 and TRBJ2-7, with TRBD1 matching over 7 bases. This CDR3 spans 14 amino acids. The germline V gene has CDR1 SGHTA and CDR2 FQGTGA. The junction had 9 bases not matched to a gene; V was cut back by 5 bases and J by 5 bases. The chain's CDR3 is CASSPQGFGDEQYF. The CDR3 DNA sequence: TGTGCCAGCAGCCCACAGGGGTTTGGCGACGAGCAGTACTTC.

The rearrangement uses TRBV29-1 and TRBJ2-7; 14 nucleotides agree with TRBD2. Trimming cost V 1 base and J 4 bases; bases outside gene matches: 3. The CDR3 has 15 amino acids. Germline V CDR1 and CDR2: SQVTM, ANQGSEA. CDR3 bases: TGCAGCGTTGAAGGGACTAGCGGGGGGCTATACGAGCAGTACTTC. It specifies CSVEGTSGGLYEQYF.

The chain links TRBV10-2 to TRBJ2-5; D call uncertain. V gave up 7 bases and J gave up 1 base, with 7 bases separating them. Germline CDR1 reads WSHSY; CDR2 reads SAAADI. The CDR3 runs 12 residues. DNA of the CDR3: TGCGCCAGCACGGGTAGCCAAGAGACCCAGTACTTC. It encodes CASTGSQETQYF.

Worth noting for this clonotype: This may come from a read error, since a much larger clone is one base off. V gene TRBV9 combines with J gene TRBJ2-7; D unclear. The germline V gene encodes CDR1 SGDLS and CDR2 YYNGEE. The CDR3 is 15 residues long. CDR3 residues: CASSVGQTSSYDQYF. As DNA, the CDR3 is TGTGCCAGCAGCGTAGGTCAGACCTCCTCCTACGACCAGTACTTC.

This clonotype appeared a few times. The CDR3 region has the DNA TGTGCCAGCAGCTTTAAGCCAGGGATTCTGTTCTTC. It specifies CASSFKPGILFF. The V and J genes are TRBV7-9 and TRBJ2-1; possibly TRBD1 for D (5 bases). V was pared by 3 bases and J by 15 bases, with 15 bases between. Germline CDR1 SEHNR, CDR2 FQNEAQ (reference sequence). This CDR3 is 12 amino acids long.

The table lists this clonotype with many counts. The chain has TRBV7-9 and TRBJ1-5; unclear D gene. The CDR3 totals 12 residues. Germline-derived CDR1 and CDR2 are SEHNR and FQNEAQ (reference sequence). Trimming took 1 base from V and 7 from J, leaving 5 bases between them. CDR3 in amino acids: CASSLGGQPQHF. CDR3 coding DNA: TGTGCCAGCAGCTTAGGGGGACAGCCCCAGCATTTT.

This clonotype was detected many times. This rearrangement joins TRBV7-9 to TRBJ1-1; TRBD1 matches at 8 bases. Per the germline V gene, CDR1 is SEHNR and CDR2 is FQNEAQ (reference sequence). The V segment lost 1 base and the J segment 0 bases; nucleotides outside the gene matches: 7. The CDR3 runs 17 residues. The CDR3 loop is CASSLGTGGVMNTEAFF. The CDR3 DNA sequence: TGTGCCAGCAGCTTAGGAACAGGGGGAGTCATGAACACTGAAGCTTTCTTT.

This clonotype was detected ten times or more. The chain employs TRBV7-9 and TRBJ1-1, with 9 bases that match TRBD1. In germline, CDR1 is SEHNR, CDR2 FQNEAQ (reference sequence). The CDR3 consists of 15 residues. Unmatched junction bases numbered 5, after V lost 5 bases and J lost 1 base. The CDR3 region is CASSTKGQGNTEAFF. The CDR3 nucleotides are TGTGCCAGCAGCACCAAGGGACAGGGGAACACTGAAGCTTTCTTT.

This clonotype appeared many times. The chain recombines TRBV7-9 with TRBJ2-3; D gene unclear. Trimming took 4 bases from V and 0 from J, leaving 17 bases between them. The V gene's germline CDR1 is SEHNR and CDR2 FQNEAQ (reference sequence). The CDR3 has 17 amino acids. The CDR3 DNA follows: TGTGCCAGCAGCTCCAGCTCGGTGTATCCTAGCACAGATACGCAGTATTTT. Translation gives CASSSSSVYPSTDTQYF.

This clonotype was recorded a few times. The chain recombines TRBV29-1 with TRBJ1-2, with 11 bases identical to TRBD1. CDR1 and CDR2 from the germline V gene are SQVTM and ANQGSEA. CDR3 length equals 13 residues. The trim removed 7 bases at V and 4 bases at J, leaving 5 bases unmatched. The CDR3 reads CSAPGQGVYGYTF. The DNA of the CDR3 is TGCAGCGCCCCGGGACAGGGGGTCTATGGCTACACCTTC.

This chain links TRBV7-9 with TRBJ2-1; D might be TRBD2 (7 bases). The ends were cut back, 4 bases at V and 9 bases at J, with 13 bases in the middle. CDR3 length equals 13 residues. In germline, CDR1 is SEHNR, CDR2 FQNEAQ (reference sequence). DNA of the CDR3: TGTGCCAGCAGCTCACAGGGACTAAGTGAGCAGTTCTTC. Translating it yields CASSSQGLSEQFF.

This clonotype has at least ten counts. The chain couples TRBV4-3 to TRBJ2-7; unclear D gene. CDR1 and CDR2 (germline): LGHNA, YSLEER. V lost 0 bases and J 1 base, leaving 16 bases between the germline ends. The CDR3 is 17 amino acids. Here the CDR3 DNA reads TGCGCCAGCAGCCAAGATCGTGGCAGTGTACCTTCCTACGAGCAGTACTTC. Translating gives CASSQDRGSVPSYEQYF.

This clonotype came up once. No conserved phenylalanine or tryptophan ends this CDR3, so it is likely a read error. The chain uses TRBV7-3 and TRBJ1-5; D remains unclear. Trimming cost V 3 bases and J 4 bases, with 4 bases left between them. Germline V CDR1 and CDR2: SGHTA, FQGTGA. This CDR3 has 12 amino acids. The CDR3 region is CASSFDNQPQHS. The CDR3 DNA reads as TGTGCCAGCAGCTTCGATAATCAGCCCCAGCATTCT.